A single sample gave rise to the 23 T cell receptor beta chains below, sequenced in a study of OX40 agonist ivuxolimab in advanced cancers. Library construction relied on the immunoSEQ multiplex PCR assay. Imported from immuneACCESS, the table was reduced by TCRdb to in-frame sequences with V and J called. These copies leave out some clones; in studies compared against another copy, an unresolved V gene accounts for under half, and the cause of the remainder is not known. The sample table holds about 67,000 clones, of which over 80% were seen once. The top ten hold about 0.3% of the sample. Source: CD4+ or CD8+ T cells sorted from blood, taken in a trial of the OX40 agonist ivuxolimab. These receptors were taken from an adult with an advanced solid tumor such as melanoma, head and neck, liver or kidney cancer.

V is TRBV7-3 and J is TRBJ2-6; no clear D gene. Trimming removed 2 bases from V and 0 bases from J, with 5 bases in between. The CDR3 contains 15 residues. Germline-derived CDR1 and CDR2 are SGHTA and FQGTGA. The DNA of the CDR3 is TGTGCCAGCAGCTTACCGGTCTCTGGGGCCAACGTCCTGACTTTC. Its protein product is CASSLPVSGANVLTF.

The CDR3 spells CASSNSWVNTIYF. In DNA form, the CDR3 reads TGTGCCAGCAGTAACAGCTGGGTAAACACCATATATTTT. The chain is built from TRBV2 and TRBJ1-3; D is unclear. CDR3 length: 13 residues. Trimming removed 5 bases at V and 6 bases at J, with 11 bases between. Germline loops: CDR1 SNHLY, CDR2 FYNNEI.

The V and J genes are TRBV5-1 and TRBJ2-3; D ambiguous. The CDR3 loop spans 11 amino acids. Germline CDR1 and CDR2: SGHRS and YFSETQ. V was cut by 5 bases and J by 6 bases, with 7 bases left in between. CDR3 protein: CASRVADTQYF. In nucleotides, the CDR3 is TGCGCCAGCAGGGTGGCGGATACGCAGTATTTT.

This chain links TRBV21-1 with TRBJ1-3; the listed D gene, TRBD1, was not tested against the DNA. TRBV21-1 is termed a pseudogene. The CDR3 covers 18 residues. CDR3 region: CASSKLPGRALSGNTIYF. CDR3 nucleotides: TGTGCCAGCAGCAAACTCCCCGGCAGGGCTTTATCTGGAAACACCATATATTTT.

V usage is TRBV5-4 and J usage is TRBJ2-5; D gene uncertain. CDR3 length: 14 residues. V lost 0 bases to trimming and J lost 6 bases, with 12 bases between them. Looked up from germline, CDR1 is SGHNT and CDR2 is YYREEE (reference sequence). CDR3 DNA sequence: TGTGCCAGCAGCTTGGCTGGAGAGACGAAGACCCAGTACTTC. Translation gives CASSLAGETKTQYF.

The chain combines TRBV6-1 with TRBJ2-7; D may be TRBD2 (5 bases). CDR3 length equals 15 residues. The germline gives CDR1 MNHNS, CDR2 SASEGT. V lost 5 bases and J 1 base, leaving 15 bases between the germline ends. CDR3 loop: CASSSVTILSYEQYF. For the CDR3, the DNA is TGTGCCAGCAGTTCTGTGACTATCCTATCCTACGAGCAGTACTTC.

The chain is built from TRBV6-6 and TRBJ1-1, with D possibly matching TRBD1 (6 bases). The CDR3 is 14 residues long. V was clipped by 10 bases and J by 6 bases, with 21 bases between them. Germline V gene sequence: CDR1 MNHNY, CDR2 SVGAGI (reference sequence). CDR3 nucleotides: TGTGCCATCGGGGGAGGGGGAGCCGACTCTGAAGCTTTCTTT. Translating gives CAIGGGGADSEAFF.

CDR3: CASSLTSGRSHNEQFF. Written as DNA, the CDR3 is TGTGCCAGCAGCTTGACTAGCGGGAGGTCCCACAATGAGCAGTTCTTC. This rearrangement joins TRBV11-2 to TRBJ2-1; TRBD2 aligns across 13 bases. From germline, CDR1 is SGHAT and CDR2 FQNNGV. Unmatched junction bases numbered 4, after V lost 3 bases and J lost 5 bases. The CDR3 totals 16 residues.

The chain is built from TRBV19 and TRBJ2-1; no firm D call. Germline-derived CDR1 and CDR2 are LNHDA and SQIVND (reference sequence). The CDR3 has 14 residues. V lost 1 base to trimming and J lost 10 bases, with 14 bases between them. The CDR3 DNA reads as TGTGCCAGTAGTATAGGGCCTCCAGTACCGGAGCAGTTCTTC. Encoded protein: CASSIGPPVPEQFF.

The V gene is TRBV5-1, the J gene TRBJ2-1; the match to TRBD2 covers 7 bases. Germline V gives CDR1 SGHRS, CDR2 YFSETQ. The CDR3 extends over 16 amino acids. The V and J ends lost 4 bases and 5 bases, in that order; junction bases with no gene match: 12. The CDR3 DNA follows: TGCGCCAGCAGCGCCAGCGGGGCAGGGTTTCACAATGAGCAGTTCTTC. Translation gives CASSASGAGFHNEQFF.

The rearrangement uses TRBV19 and TRBJ1-5, with TRBD1 as a possible D gene (6 bases). The length of the CDR3 is 18 residues. The ends were cut back, 3 bases at V and 3 bases at J, with 21 bases in the middle. Germline V CDR1 and CDR2: LNHDA, SQIVND (reference sequence). The CDR3 region has the DNA TGTGCCAGTAGTATTTTCCCCGGGGGCAGGGGAGACAATCAGCCCCAGCATTTT. Residues: CASSIFPGGRGDNQPQHF.

The chain joins TRBV5-1 to TRBJ2-7; TRBD1 aligns across 7 bases. Germline values: CDR1 SGHRS, CDR2 YFSETQ. The V and J ends lost 4 bases and 1 base, in that order; junction bases with no gene match: 11. The CDR3 length is 16 residues. CDR3 in DNA: TGCGCCAGCAGCCAGACGACAGGGCGCCCATCCTACGAGCAGTACTTC. Translated: CASSQTTGRPSYEQYF.

This chain links TRBV28 with TRBJ2-7, with 7 bases fitting TRBD2. With 6 bases clipped from V and 3 bases from J, the junction kept 14 bases outside the gene matches. Per germline, CDR1 MDHEN and CDR2 SYDVKM. CDR3 size: 16 residues. CDR3 DNA sequence: TGTGCCAGCAGAGACCCCGTGGGCGGGAGTCTCTACGAGCAGTACTTC. As protein: CASRDPVGGSLYEQYF.

The chain has TRBV30 and TRBJ1-1, with a weak D call TRBD1 (6 bases). V lost 5 bases and J 4 bases, leaving 17 bases between the germline ends. This CDR3 comprises 14 residues. Germline values: CDR1 GTSNPN, CDR2 SVGIG (reference sequence). In DNA, the CDR3 is TGTGCCTGGCTCAGACAACCAGGGGTCACTGAAGCTTTCTTT. Translated: CAWLRQPGVTEAFF.

This clone was seen a handful of times. Germline and junction disagree at one end, which may indicate a read error. The gene calls are TRBV6-1 and TRBJ1-2, with 9 positions matching TRBD1. The germline gives CDR1 MNHNS, CDR2 SASEGT. The CDR3 loop spans 13 amino acids. The CDR3 DNA is TGTGCCTGCAGCCGGGACAGGGTGGATGGCTACACCTTC. Its protein is CACSRDRVDGYTF.

The CDR3 DNA is TGCGCCAGCAGCAGCACCGGGACAGCCCCCTACGAGCAGTACTTC. It codes for CASSSTGTAPYEQYF. This chain joins TRBV5-1 and TRBJ2-7; 7 nucleotides align to TRBD1. Germline V lookup: CDR1 SGHRS, CDR2 YFSETQ. CDR3 size: 15 residues. The V gene end was trimmed by 4 bases and the J gene end by 2 bases; junction bases not matched to a gene: 9.

In its sample, this clone was seen once. The rearrangement uses TRBV7-3 and TRBJ1-5; D gene uncertain. Germline assignment: CDR1 SGHTA and CDR2 FQGTGA. The CDR3 is 13 residues long. V lost 4 bases to trimming and J lost 4 bases, with 8 bases between them. CDR3 DNA sequence: TGTGCCAGCAGCTCGGTGCGAAATCAGCCCCAGCATTTT. Its protein is CASSSVRNQPQHF.

This chain connects TRBV14 to TRBJ2-2; tentatively, D is TRBD1 (5 bases). Per germline, CDR1 SGHDN and CDR2 FVKESK. This CDR3 region has 17 residues. Between the trimmed V and J ends, which lost 2 bases and 1 base, there was a span of 14 bases. The DNA for the CDR3 is TGTGCCAGCAGCCAAAGTAACAGGTTGATGAACACCGGGGAGCTGTTTTTT. The encoded protein is CASSQSNRLMNTGELFF.

The rearrangement uses TRBV19 and TRBJ2-3; D gene ambiguous. Per germline, CDR1 LNHDA and CDR2 SQIVND (reference sequence). The CDR3 covers 13 residues. V was clipped by 8 bases and J by 4 bases, with 13 bases between them. In DNA, the CDR3 is TGTGCCAGTCAAGGGTATGACTCAGATACGCAGTATTTT. Amino acid sequence: CASQGYDSDTQYF.

J is TRBJ2-7 and V is TRBV5-1; 10 nucleotides align to TRBD2. The CDR3 consists of 13 residues. Germline V gives CDR1 SGHRS, CDR2 YFSETQ. With 4 bases clipped from V and 6 bases from J, the junction kept 4 bases outside the gene matches. Here the CDR3 reads CASSSLAGAEQYF. The CDR3 DNA sequence: TGCGCCAGCAGCAGCCTAGCGGGAGCCGAGCAGTACTTC.

The V call is TRBV27, the J call TRBJ2-7, with D maybe TRBD1 (6 bases). The germline V gene encodes CDR1 MNHEY and CDR2 SMNVEV (reference sequence). The CDR3 is 13 amino acids. V lost 5 bases, J lost 6 bases, and 14 bases lay in between. CDR3 coding DNA: TGTGCCAGCAGTCTACCAGGGGTAAGCGAGCAGTACTTC. It codes for CASSLPGVSEQYF.

The chain has TRBV19 and TRBJ1-5; D gene uncertain. V was clipped by 3 bases and J by 4 bases, with 19 bases between them. This CDR3 has 17 amino acids. Germline V lookup: CDR1 LNHDA, CDR2 SQIVND (reference sequence). The DNA of the CDR3 is TGTGCCAGTAGTATTCCGGTGGATGGGCGGACTAATCAGCCCCAGCATTTT. Protein sequence: CASSIPVDGRTNQPQHF.

The chain joins TRBV4-2 to TRBJ1-4; maybe TRBD1 (5 bases). Germline V lookup: CDR1 LGHNA, CDR2 YNFKEQ. V was shortened by 1 base and J by 7 bases, with 16 bases between the two germline ends. This CDR3 comprises 16 residues. Here the CDR3 DNA reads TGTGCCAGCAGCCAAGCCCCACAGGAGAAGACTGAAAAACTGTTTTTT. Residues: CASSQAPQEKTEKLFF.